This T cell receptor beta chain derives from a study of beta chain features in type 1 diabetes. The entirety of the isolated RNA underwent reverse transcription, so expressed TCRB transcripts were sequenced. Some clones are missing from TCRdb's copy, which holds only in-frame ones; the method was immunoSEQ multiplex PCR. The profile shows fewer than 550,000 clones, about an eighth of them singletons. Germline loops: CDR1 SGHRS, CDR2 YFSETQ. The junction had 3 bases not matched to a gene; V was cut back by 1 base and J by 4 bases. The CDR3 has 15 amino acids. Sample: naive CD4+ T cells from blood. The TCR originated in a woman aged 18-29 years in good health. The J gene is TRBJ2-1, the V gene TRBV5-1; the match to TRBD2 covers 9 bases. The CDR3 sequence: CASSLMTSGYNEQFF. CDR3 DNA: TGCGCCAGCAGCTTGATGACTAGCGGATACAATGAGCAGTTCTTC.